This TCR beta chain was recorded in a study of regulatory T cells in long-lasting Graves disease. This clonotype was seen repeatedly, ten times or more. Antigen specificity is unknown. Indicated time point: newly diagnosed GD, antithyroid drugs for less than 3 months. The authors made the TCR library using RNA they extracted from PBMCs. CDR1 and CDR2 from the germline V gene are LNHNV and YYDKDF (reference sequence). The J segment lost 0 bases and the V segment lost 6 bases, leaving 5 bases of the junction unmatched. The CDR3 contains 15 residues. Study-wide points: Researchers examined only peripheral blood and not thyroid tissue. TRBV28, TRBJ1-2 and TRBJ2-5 were favored in persistent disease. Those with persistent Graves' had less TCR diversity than newly diagnosed patients.

Construction of TCR beta libraries relied on iRepertoire HTBI primers and on Arm-PCR targeting CDR3 regions. TCRdb reprocessed the multiplex PCR reads with MiXCR, giving one entry per CDR3 protein. The sample has some 450,000 distinct CDR3 sequences, about a sixth seen once. The same specimen was also included in a second study, on T cells in Graves' hyperthyroidism and ophthalmopathy. As that report states: Blood shared most expanded thyroid clonotypes above 0.001.

Source: peripheral blood mononuclear cells (PBMCs), taken at new diagnosis, from a patient treated with antithyroid drugs. The chain has TRBV15 and TRBJ2-3, with 8 bases that match TRBD2. The origin of this receptor is a woman in her 30s with Graves disease. Written as DNA, the CDR3 is TGTGCCACCAGGTTAAGCGGGGGTAGCACAGATACGCAGTATTTT. As protein: CATRLSGGSTDTQYF.